This T cell receptor (beta chain) was obtained from a study of blood T cell repertoires in COVID-19. Germline CDR1 MNHEY, CDR2 SVGEGT. The CDR3 extends over 14 amino acids. V gave up 2 bases and J gave up 3 bases, with 7 bases separating them. This clone was found a few times. Clones were sequenced by immunoSEQ multiplex PCR, and TCRdb holds only the in-frame ones, with some missing. The sample contains about 230,000 clones, 85% of which appear only once. This sequence originates from a man aged 50 to 60 with COVID-19, enrolled during active disease. Sample: peripheral blood. This chain uses TRBV6-2 or TRBV6-3 with TRBJ2-2; tentatively, D is TRBD2 (6 bases). The CDR3 reads CASSYRRDTGELFF. The CDR3 region has the DNA TGTGCCAGCAGTTACCGGAGGGACACCGGGGAGCTGTTTTTT.